This T cell receptor (beta chain) was retrieved from a study of blood T cell repertoires in COVID-19. Across the whole study: Sites across the United States, Italy and Spain contributed samples from acute and convalescent COVID-19.

Recovered participants had two consecutive negative NP/OP PCR tests, healthcare professional clearance, or symptom resolution. The CDR3 is made up of 14 amino acids. With 4 bases removed from V and 9 bases from J, the gap between germline ends came to 17 bases. Germline V gene data show CDR1 as SGHNT and CDR2 as YYREEE (reference sequence). Per the original methods: Estimated nucleated cell counts came from reference gene primer amplification. Measured with immunoSEQ multiplex PCR; TCRdb has only the in-frame clones, and not every one. V, J and clone size were drawn from that table, and D and trimming were deduced from the DNA. Of approximately 400,000 clones in the sample, 88% are singletons; the top ten hold 0.9% to 1.5%.

This clonotype originated in a woman younger than 35 who had recovered from COVID-19. The material sequenced was PBMCs or T cells enriched from blood (not recorded which). The genes are TRBV5-4 and TRBJ2-1; maybe TRBD1 (5 bases). CDR3 loop: CASSPQGSRVEQFF. Here the CDR3 DNA reads TGTGCCAGCAGCCCGCAGGGCAGCAGGGTTGAGCAGTTCTTC.